Following are 10 T cell receptor beta chains from one sample sequenced in a study of CD8 T cells in ankylosing spondylitis. Findings and limits, study-wide: It appeared that ankylosing spondylitis blood was characterized by a TCR beta motif of several highly homologous variants.

MiXCR was run by TCRdb on the 5' RACE reads, yielding one entry per CDR3 protein. The sample has some 450,000 distinct CDR3 sequences; roughly 18% are singletons. What these receptors recognize is not known. The specimen sequenced was blood, either unsorted or a sorted T cell fraction (not recorded which). The receptors shown here come from a male donor with ankylosing spondylitis.

The genes are TRBV7-8 and TRBJ2-3, with 10 nucleotides matching TRBD2. Germline lookup yields CDR1 SGHVS and CDR2 FQNEAQ. J lost 0 bases, V lost 3 bases, and 12 bases had no gene match. There are 19 residues in the CDR3. CDR3 sequence: CASSFWGVLAGSSTDTQYF. As DNA, the CDR3 is TGTGCCAGCAGCTTCTGGGGGGTACTAGCGGGGTCTAGCACAGATACGCAGTATTTT.

Ten or more counts support this clonotype. The chain uses TRBV7-2 and TRBJ1-5, with D unresolved. V was clipped by 0 bases and J by 0 bases, with 9 bases between them. This CDR3 comprises 16 residues. The germline gives CDR1 SGHTA, CDR2 FQGNSA. Here the CDR3 DNA reads TGTGCCAGCAGCTTAGCGAGGACGGTTAGCAATCAGCCCCAGCATTTT. It specifies CASSLARTVSNQPQHF.

The V gene is TRBV4-3, the J gene TRBJ2-3; TRBD2 matches 7 bases. V trimming: 0 bases; J trimming: 2 bases; junction bases outside the gene matches: 5. This CDR3 region has 16 residues. Germline assignment: CDR1 LGHNA and CDR2 YSLEER. CDR3 loop: CASSQDGRKDTDTQYF. As DNA, the CDR3 is TGCGCCAGCAGCCAAGACGGGAGGAAGGACACAGATACGCAGTATTTT.

CDR3 bases: TGTGCCACCAGTGACACCGGGACCCCGGGGCCCCAGCATTTT. Amino acids: CATSDTGTPGPQHF. The chain links TRBV24-1 to TRBJ1-5, with D perhaps matching TRBD1 (5 bases). V was trimmed by 4 bases and J by 9 bases, leaving 15 bases between them. The germline V gene has CDR1 KGHDR and CDR2 SFDVKD. The CDR3 length is 14 residues.

This clonotype has more than one count but fewer than ten. This chain connects TRBV20-1 to TRBJ1-1; 7 bases line up with TRBD1. V lost 6 bases, J lost 3 bases, and 13 bases stayed unmatched. There are 15 residues in the CDR3. CDR1 is DFQATT, CDR2 SNEGSKA, per germline (reference sequence). CDR3 amino acids: CSAPIQGRKDTEAFF. DNA of the CDR3: TGCAGTGCCCCCATACAGGGGAGGAAGGACACTGAAGCTTTCTTT.

The rearrangement links TRBV6-5 to TRBJ2-3; no clear D gene. There are 16 residues in the CDR3. In germline, CDR1 is MNHEY, CDR2 SVGAGI. Trimming took 4 bases from V and 6 from J, leaving 20 bases between them. The DNA for the CDR3 is TGTGCCAGCAGTTCCTACGAGCACATCGGTGCCGATACGCAGTATTTT. Protein sequence: CASSSYEHIGADTQYF.

This clonotype was seen only a few times. V usage is TRBV4-2 and J usage is TRBJ2-3, with D possibly being TRBD1 or TRBD2 (5 bases each). The germline V gene has CDR1 LGHNA and CDR2 YNFKEQ. The V end lost 1 base, the J end lost 1 base, and 15 bases lay between the germline ends. CDR3 size: 17 residues. The CDR3 sequence: CASSQGPGPQGTDTQYF. The CDR3 nucleotides are TGTGCCAGCAGCCAAGGCCCGGGACCCCAGGGCACAGATACGCAGTATTTT.

The CDR3 sequence: CATSDSDSGRAFEQFF. The CDR3 DNA reads as TGTGCCACCAGTGATTCCGATAGCGGGAGGGCCTTTGAGCAGTTCTTC. The V and J genes are TRBV24-1 and TRBJ2-1; 11 nucleotides line up with TRBD2. Germline V gives CDR1 KGHDR, CDR2 SFDVKD. The CDR3 totals 16 residues. V lost 2 bases, J lost 9 bases, and 8 bases stayed unmatched.

This clonotype was detected only a few times. The chain employs TRBV20-1 and TRBJ1-5; TRBD1 might be the D (5 bases). This CDR3 has 12 amino acids. V dropped 7 bases and J dropped 4 bases, with 11 bases sitting between them. Germline-derived CDR1 and CDR2 are DFQATT and SNEGSKA (reference sequence). CDR3 in DNA: TGCAGTGTAGCGGGGCGGAATCAGCCCCAGCATTTT. This gives the protein CSVAGRNQPQHF.

This clonotype was counted many times. The V and J genes are TRBV18 and TRBJ2-7; D is possibly TRBD1 (5 bases). Germline-derived CDR1 and CDR2 are KGHSH and LQKENI. V gave up 3 bases and J gave up 5 bases, with 14 bases separating them. The CDR3 runs 14 residues. The CDR3 DNA reads TGTGCCAGCTCACCCGCCTCAGGGATCGACGAGCAGTACTTC. Amino acid sequence: CASSPASGIDEQYF.